This TCR beta chain was sequenced during a study of blood T cell repertoires in COVID-19 (dated by TCRdb to the early 2020s). For the wider study: Collaborator samples came from the United States, Italy and Spain and covered acute and convalescent phases of COVID-19. HLA class I and class II types, where available, came from metadata supplied by the sample provider rather than from assay-based typing. The repertoires were made available in a free public database intended to serve as a resource for research on the immune response to SARS-CoV-2. Samples came from the ongoing ImmuneRACE study (first 160 participants) plus 1,254 subjects from 6 global collaborators. Subjects who had been exposed to COVID-19, were actively infected with it, or had recovered from it provided the deeply sampled blood TCRbeta repertoires that made up the dataset. A de-identified subject ID, COVID-19 status, age in years and sex were almost always included in the sample metadata. The prospective study material was composed of cDNA or gDNA derived from T cells, B-cell-depleted T cells, or PBMCs.

The CDR3 starts with the cysteine, ends with the phenylalanine, and has 16 residues. Only the CDR3 DNA stays, 48 bases, in frame from base 1. V sheds 1 base and J sheds 0 bases, leaving 8 bases between their ends. Per the germline V gene, SGHRS is the CDR1 and YFSETQ is the CDR2. Study-level results and caveats: How much clinical and demographic metadata was included differed by source and by participant, and the metadata was provided uncurated.

Notes on this clone: This clone's antigen is unknown. Base qualities are not provided; no much larger clone lies one nucleotide away.

The immunoSEQ Assay, a bias-controlled multiplex PCR, was used to amplify TCRbeta CDR3 regions from genomic DNA. In the authors' own workflow: Nucleated cell counts per sample were estimated from amplification of reference gene primers within the assay. To quantify the absolute abundance of each unique TCRbeta CDR3 rearrangement, sequence reads were collapsed and filtered. Productive Simpson clonality was computed per sample as the square root of Simpson's diversity index over productive rearrangements. This is the immuneACCESS table as TCRdb keeps it, with only in-frame sequences that have V and J called. A part of the clones is gone; compared with another copy, unresolved V genes explain less than half, and the rest is unexplained. V and J calls and clone size are given by that table; D and trimming were obtained from the DNA. Here the sample has 250,000 to 300,000 clones; over 80% occur a single time. The biggest ten clones account for around 9.6% of the sample.

At one collaborating source in Seattle, patients were enrolled during active infection and were followed longitudinally through the course of disease. Collaborating institutions collected whole blood in K2EDTA tubes following their own protocols. For TCRbeta analysis, collaborator samples were shipped as frozen whole blood, as isolated PBMCs, or as DNA extracted from either sample type. This sequence uses TRBV5-1 and TRBJ2-6; the D gene cannot be resolved reliably. Sequenced: peripheral blood. The source is a woman aged 70-85 years with COVID-19, enrolled during active disease. The DNA reads as follows: TGCGCCAGCAGCTTGCCCCCCTTCTCTGGGGCCAACGTCCTGACTTTC. Its protein reads: CASSLPPFSGANVLTF. Joined to the reference TRBV5-1 and TRBJ2-6 proteins, this CDR3 gives the full variable domain: KAGVTQTPRYLIKTRGQQVTLSCSPISGHRSVSWYQQTPGQGLQFLFEYFSETQRNKGNFPGRFSGRQFSNSRSEMNVSTLELGDSALYLCASSLPPFSGANVLTFGAGSRLTVL.